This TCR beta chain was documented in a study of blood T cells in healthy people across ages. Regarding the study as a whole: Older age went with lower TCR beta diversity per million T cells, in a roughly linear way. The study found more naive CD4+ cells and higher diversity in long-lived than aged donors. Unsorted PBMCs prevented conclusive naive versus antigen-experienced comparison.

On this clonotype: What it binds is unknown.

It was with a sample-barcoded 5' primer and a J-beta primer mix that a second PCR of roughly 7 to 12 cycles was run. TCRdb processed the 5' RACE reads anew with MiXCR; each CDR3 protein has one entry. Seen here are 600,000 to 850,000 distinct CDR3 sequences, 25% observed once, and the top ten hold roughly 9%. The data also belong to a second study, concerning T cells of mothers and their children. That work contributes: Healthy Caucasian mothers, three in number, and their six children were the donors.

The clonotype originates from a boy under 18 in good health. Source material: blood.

As DNA, the CDR3 is TGCGCCAGCGGACCTGGGACAGTACAAGGGGGCCAGTACTTC. It translates to CASGPGTVQGGQYF. The genes are TRBV5-1 and TRBJ2-5, with 7 nucleotides matching TRBD1. J was trimmed by 10 bases and V by 7 bases; bases with no gene match: 16. The CDR3 contains 14 residues. Germline values: CDR1 SGHRS, CDR2 YFSETQ.